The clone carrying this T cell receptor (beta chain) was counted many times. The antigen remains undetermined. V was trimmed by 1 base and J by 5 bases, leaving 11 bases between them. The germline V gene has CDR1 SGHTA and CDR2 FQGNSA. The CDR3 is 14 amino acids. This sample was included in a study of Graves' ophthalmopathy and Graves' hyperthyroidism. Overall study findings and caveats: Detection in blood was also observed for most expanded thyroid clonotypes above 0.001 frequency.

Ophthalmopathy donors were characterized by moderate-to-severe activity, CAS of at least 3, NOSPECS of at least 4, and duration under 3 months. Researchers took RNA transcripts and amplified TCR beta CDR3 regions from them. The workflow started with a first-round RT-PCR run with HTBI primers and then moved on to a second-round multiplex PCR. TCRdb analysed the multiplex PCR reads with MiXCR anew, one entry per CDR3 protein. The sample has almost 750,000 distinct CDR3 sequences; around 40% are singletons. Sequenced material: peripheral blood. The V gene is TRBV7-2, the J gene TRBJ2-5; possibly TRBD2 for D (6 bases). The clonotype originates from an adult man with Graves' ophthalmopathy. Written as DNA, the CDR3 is TGTGCCAGCAGCTTAGGTGCTAGCGTCGAGACCCAGTACTTC. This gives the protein CASSLGASVETQYF.